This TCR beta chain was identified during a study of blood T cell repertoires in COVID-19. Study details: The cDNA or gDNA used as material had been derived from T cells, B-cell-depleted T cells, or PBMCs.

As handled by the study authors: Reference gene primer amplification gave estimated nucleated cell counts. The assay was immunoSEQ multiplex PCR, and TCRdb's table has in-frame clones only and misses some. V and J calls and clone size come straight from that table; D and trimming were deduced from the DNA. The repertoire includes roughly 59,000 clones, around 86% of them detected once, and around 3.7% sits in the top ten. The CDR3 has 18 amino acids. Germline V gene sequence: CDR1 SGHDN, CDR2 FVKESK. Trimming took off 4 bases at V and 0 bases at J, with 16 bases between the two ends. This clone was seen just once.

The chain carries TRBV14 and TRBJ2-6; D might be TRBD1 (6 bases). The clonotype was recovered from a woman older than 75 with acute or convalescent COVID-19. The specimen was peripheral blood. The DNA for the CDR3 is TGTGCCAGCAGCCCGCGGCCAGGGGCCCTCTCTGGGGCCAACGTCCTGACTTTC. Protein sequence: CASSPRPGALSGANVLTF. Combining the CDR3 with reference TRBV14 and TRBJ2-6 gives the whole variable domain EAGVTQFPSHSVIEKGQTVTLRCDPISGHDNLYWYRRVMGKEIKFLLHFVKESKQDESGMPNNRFLAERTGGTYSTLKVQPAELEDSGVYFCASSPRPGALSGANVLTFGAGSRLTVL.